A single sample gave rise to the 11 T cell receptor beta chains below, sequenced in a study of cytomegalovirus exposure and HLA in healthy donors. Use of 60 Vbeta and 13 Jbeta primers characterized the PCR. The table came from immunoSEQ multiplex PCR; TCRdb's copy has only in-frame clones and leaves some out. The repertoire holds around 200,000 clones, with roughly 80% as singletons. Specimen: PBMCs. These receptors were obtained from a young woman in good health and CMV-seronegative.

V gene TRBV6-1 combines with J gene TRBJ1-5; 9 bases match TRBD1. This CDR3 spans 17 amino acids. Unmatched junction bases numbered 13, after V lost 4 bases and J lost 6 bases. The germline CDR1 and CDR2 sequences are MNHNS and SASEGT. CDR3 amino acids: CASSAHRKQGAGQPQHF. Written as DNA, the CDR3 is TGTGCCAGCAGTGCACATAGAAAACAGGGGGCGGGTCAGCCCCAGCATTTT.

The V gene is TRBV27, the J gene TRBJ2-7; maybe TRBD1 (5 bases). CDR1 MNHEY and CDR2 SMNVEV come from the germline V gene (reference sequence). Trimming cost V 8 bases and J 1 base, with 21 bases left between them. The CDR3 runs 16 residues. CDR3 bases: TGTGCCAGCGGCCGGACAAACCGAGATGCGTCCTACGAGCAGTACTTC. Translation: CASGRTNRDASYEQYF.

The chain employs TRBV6-5 and TRBJ2-5, with D perhaps TRBD1 (5 bases). Germline CDR1 MNHEY, CDR2 SVGAGI. This CDR3 region has 14 residues. The ends were cut back, 0 bases at V and 11 bases at J, with 16 bases in the middle. CDR3 loop: CASSYSSRANGQYF. The CDR3 DNA is TGTGCCAGCAGTTACTCGAGCAGGGCGAATGGGCAGTACTTC.

This clone was counted a single time. The rearrangement uses TRBV7-8 and TRBJ2-7, with 12 bases matching TRBD2. The CDR3 contains 17 residues. V was pared by 0 bases and J by 6 bases, with 9 bases of the junction left unmatched. Germline assignment: CDR1 SGHVS and CDR2 FQNEAQ. CDR3 sequence reads: CASSLAGLAGGPREQYF. As DNA, the CDR3 is TGTGCCAGCAGCTTAGCGGGGCTAGCGGGAGGGCCTCGCGAGCAGTACTTC.

V usage is TRBV19 and J usage is TRBJ1-1; D remains ambiguous. Trimming stripped 1 base from V and 0 bases from J, with 12 bases between. This CDR3 has 16 residues. Germline CDR1 LNHDA, CDR2 SQIVND (reference sequence). Here the CDR3 reads CASSIVRHTLNTEAFF. CDR3 nucleotides: TGTGCCAGTAGTATAGTTCGTCACACCCTGAACACTGAAGCTTTCTTT.

The CDR3, as DNA: TGTGCCAGCAGTTACCGCCCAACGGGACAGAACACAGATACGCAGTATTTT. Its protein is CASSYRPTGQNTDTQYF. The chain is built from TRBV4-2 and TRBJ2-3, with TRBD1 matching over 7 bases. Germline assignment: CDR1 LGHNA and CDR2 YNFKEQ. Unmatched junction bases numbered 14, after V lost 6 bases and J lost 2 bases. This CDR3 is 17 amino acids long.

The V call is TRBV2, the J call TRBJ1-4; 7 bases match TRBD1. The CDR3 contains 14 residues. CDR1 is SNHLY, CDR2 FYNNEI, per germline. V was clipped by 9 bases and J by 1 base; unmatched bases: 5. CDR3 coding DNA: TGTGCCAGTAATACAGGGGTAACTAATGAAAAACTGTTTTTT. Translation: CASNTGVTNEKLFF.

The chain couples TRBV19 to TRBJ2-7, with D uncertain. From germline, CDR1 is LNHDA and CDR2 SQIVND (reference sequence). This CDR3 has 14 residues. Trimming pared 1 base from V and 3 bases from J, leaving 10 bases between. The CDR3 DNA reads as TGTGCCAGTAGTATAGGCGTAGCTGTCTACGAGCAGTACTTC. The encoded protein is CASSIGVAVYEQYF.

The rearrangement links TRBV29-1 to TRBJ1-1, with D unresolved. The CDR3 is made up of 11 amino acids. Trimming removed 5 bases from V and 0 bases from J, with 4 bases in between. CDR1 and CDR2 from the germline V gene are SQVTM and ANQGSEA. The CDR3 nucleotides read TGCAGCGTTTTTATGAACACTGAAGCTTTCTTT. This sequence encodes CSVFMNTEAFF.

This clone was counted between two and nine times. This rearrangement joins TRBV11-3 to TRBJ2-1; 9 nucleotides line up with TRBD2. J lost 3 bases, V lost 5 bases, and 5 bases had no gene match. This CDR3 region has 15 residues. The germline V gene has CDR1 SGHNT and CDR2 YENEEA. CDR3 DNA sequence: TGTGCCAGCAGCATCAGCGGGGGGAGCTACAATGAGCAGTTCTTC. This encodes CASSISGGSYNEQFF.

The chain recombines TRBV27 with TRBJ1-1; 8 bases map to TRBD1. The CDR3 length is 13 residues. Germline V gene sequence: CDR1 MNHEY, CDR2 SMNVEV (reference sequence). V trimming: 2 bases; J trimming: 6 bases; junction bases outside the gene matches: 2. CDR3 bases: TGTGCCAGCAGTTTAGGGACAGGCTCTGAAGCTTTCTTT. As protein: CASSLGTGSEAFF.